What follows describes a single TCR beta chain. Its antigen is currently not known. Base qualities are not provided; no much larger clone lies one nucleotide away. Patients with a history of autoimmune disease or receiving systemic immunosuppression were excluded from the trial. Peripheral blood for TCR sequencing was drawn from every dose cohort at baseline, at cycle 4 day 1 and at cycle 7 day 1. The samples were taken from a phase I, first-in-human, multicenter, open-label dose-escalation trial of ivuxolimab. Adults with locally advanced or metastatic head and neck squamous cell, hepatocellular, melanoma or renal cell carcinoma were enrolled in the trial. CD4+ and CD8+ T cells were sorted separately from peripheral blood before TCR sequencing. From its cysteine to its phenylalanine, the CDR3 spans 15 amino acids. Solely the CDR3 DNA is kept, with 45 bases framed from the first base. The CDR1 and CDR2 encoded by the germline V gene are MGHRA and YSYEKL. V gives up 0 bases and J gives up 5 bases, and the segment between their germline ends measures 13 bases.

This entry comes from a study of OX40 agonist ivuxolimab in advanced cancers. Background for the entire study: Ivuxolimab was an agonistic, fully human IgG2 monoclonal antibody directed against OX40 (CD134), a costimulatory receptor. The paper covers the monotherapy dose-escalation part of the phase I ivuxolimab trial, which included N of about 51 patients. Intravenous ivuxolimab was administered to patients every 2 weeks at six dose levels: 0.01, 0.1, 0.3, 1.5, 3 and 10 mg/kg. Of the roughly 51 dose-escalation patients, hepatocellular carcinoma was present in 19, melanoma in roughly 15, renal cell carcinoma in 9 and head and neck cancer in 9. Prior anti-PD-1, anti-PD-L1 or anti-CTLA-4 therapy was permitted, and about two fifths of dose-escalation patients had received checkpoint inhibitors. In the dose-escalation cohort, 82.7% of patients were male, and the mean age was approximately 60 years, with a range of roughly 20 to 79. Peripheral TCRbeta sequencing was intended to test whether TCR sequence diversity was altered and clonal T-cell expansion was caused by ivuxolimab. Three dose-escalation patients achieved partial responses, one with hepatocellular carcinoma and two with cutaneous melanoma.

For sequencing of the TCRbeta CDR3 region, genomic DNA was extracted from the sorted cells. The immunoSEQ Assay was used to sequence the TCRbeta CDR3 regions. TCRdb took this table from immuneACCESS and kept in-frame rearrangements with V and J called. Such tables lack part of the clones; where checked against another copy, unresolved V genes explain under half of the gap, and the rest is unexplained. The sample table lists tens of thousands of clones, 86% of them with a count of one. Over 0.7% of the sample is taken by the ten largest. The full study reports these points: After ivuxolimab, more expanded clones were found on average in CD8+ T cells than in CD4+ T cells. Antigen specificity was not determined for the clonally expanded peripheral T cells. Low levels of normalized T-cell clonal expansion were also shown by some nonresponding patients. In the 0.1-3.0 mg/kg groups, partial responders had among the lowest normalized peripheral clonal expansion, particularly in CD8+ T cells. At doses of 0.1 to 3.0 mg/kg, clonal expansion of both CD4+ and CD8+ T cells in blood was seen between baseline and week 6.

The material sequenced was CD4+ or CD8+ T cells sorted from blood, taken in a trial of the OX40 agonist ivuxolimab. The TCR sequence derives from an adult with an advanced solid tumor such as melanoma, head and neck, liver or kidney cancer. Here the chain combines TRBV4-1 and TRBJ1-2, with TRBD1 tentatively as D gene (6 bases match). The encoded CDR3 is CASSQDGTGRYGYTF. The nucleotide sequence reads as follows: TGCGCCAGCAGCCAAGATGGTACAGGGCGTTATGGCTACACCTTC.